The rows below give T cell receptor beta chains drawn from one sample of a study of control samples from healthy donors and cancer patients. Repertoires were generated with immunoSEQ multiplex PCR, while TCRdb's copy carries only in-frame clones and drops some. The table shows 60,000 to 75,000 clones, with roughly nine tenths occurring only once. Specimen: PBMCs. All receptors derive from a man between 60 and 75 years old with colorectal cancer. Both conserved end residues are part of each CDR3. Each record gives: V gene, D gene, CDR3 protein. A D gene is named only where the DNA matches it firmly.

V: TRBV5-5
D: NA
CDR3: CASSLVTRHPEGNTIYF

V: TRBV9
D: NA
CDR3: CASSVATGTYNEQFF

V: TRBV11-2
D: NA
CDR3: CASSLTTGSGTEAFF

V: TRBV5-1
D: NA
CDR3: CASSSLGGGRDTEAFF

V: TRBV18
D: TRBD1
CDR3: CASSPEFGQARSGNTIYF

V: TRBV6-6
D: NA
CDR3: CASAQVPQVSGYTF

V: TRBV7-2
D: TRBD1
CDR3: CASSPWTGGTSGYTF

V: TRBV9
D: NA
CDR3: CASSVDPGRGYTF

V: TRBV4-3
D: NA
CDR3: CASAGTNNSPLHF

V: TRBV27
D: NA
CDR3: CASSSRTVSTDTQYF

V: TRBV10-3
D: NA
CDR3: CAISVATNEKLFF

V: TRBV5-1
D: NA
CDR3: CASSFGGPGTEAFF

V: TRBV2
D: TRBD1
CDR3: CASTLTGGTEAFF

V: TRBV7-9
D: NA
CDR3: CASSLAVGPFSGYTF

V: TRBV24-1
D: TRBD2
CDR3: CATSDPGLARSTDTQYF

V: TRBV29-1
D: TRBD1
CDR3: CSVFRDSNEQFF

V: TRBV19
D: TRBD1
CDR3: CASRYNRGMEKLFF

V: TRBV9
D: NA
CDR3: CASSVGSDRKIQGYTF

V: TRBV7-8
D: NA
CDR3: CASSLARGQGGYEQYF

V: TRBV25-1
D: NA
CDR3: CASSPRAGELFF

V: TRBV7-9
D: TRBD2
CDR3: CASSTTSGLSYEQYF

V: TRBV7-2
D: TRBD1
CDR3: CASSPKTGWGSSYNSPLHF

V: TRBV11-1
D: NA
CDR3: CASSLARQDSYEQYF

V: TRBV28
D: TRBD1
CDR3: CASRKDRGRRGELFF

V: TRBV6-6
D: NA
CDR3: CASSYSGGRQPQHF

V: TRBV5-1
D: TRBD1
CDR3: CASSLEGQKTTNEKLFF

V: TRBV30
D: NA
CDR3: CAWSGGIGVNTEAFF

V: TRBV7-8
D: NA
CDR3: CASSPLGGRAAEAFF

V: TRBV25-1
D: TRBD1
CDR3: CASSADRGSYEQYF

V: TRBV6-6
D: TRBD1
CDR3: CASRTQGGSNQPQHF

V: TRBV28
D: NA
CDR3: CASSSYGYTF

V: TRBV29-1
D: NA
CDR3: CSAQSLFGDTQYF

V: TRBV7-8
D: NA
CDR3: CASSLVFFGQSAFF

V: TRBV6-5
D: NA
CDR3: CASRYSGHNSEQYF

V: TRBV4-1
D: NA
CDR3: CASSQSGTPIRGNSPGNYGYTF

V: TRBV5-1
D: NA
CDR3: CASSPAGTYNEQFF

V: TRBV9
D: NA
CDR3: CASSLKGVNTEAFF

V: TRBV5-1
D: TRBD1
CDR3: CASSPGQGYGYTF

V: TRBV4-1
D: TRBD2
CDR3: CASSRLAGGTDTQYF

V: TRBV29-1
D: NA
CDR3: CSGRRGTDRKDTQYF

V: TRBV18
D: NA
CDR3: CASSPDGNSPLHF

V: TRBV30
D: TRBD1
CDR3: CAWRKGTDSSYNEQFF

V: TRBV11-3
D: NA
CDR3: CASSPRDFYEQYF

V: TRBV18
D: NA
CDR3: CASSPPWGESDTDTQYF